This paragraph reports one TCR beta chain. What it binds is not known. Germline values: CDR1 GTSNPN, CDR2 SVGIG (reference sequence). The junction had 4 bases not matched to a gene; V was cut back by 8 bases and J by 1 base. The CDR3 length is 12 residues. PCR amplification relied on 60 Vbeta primers (plus 13 Jbeta primers). Clones were read by immunoSEQ multiplex PCR, and TCRdb kept only the in-frame ones, dropping some. The table records 150,000 to 200,000 clones, roughly 83% of them present only once. This sample is drawn from a study of cytomegalovirus exposure and HLA in healthy donors. The overall study: From donors who were HLA-typed, an early data release held 80 million to 95 million unique TCRs.

General study points: Owing to their indistinguishability, certain V segments, notably TRBV6-2 and TRBV6-3, were excluded. On later analysis, the bulk of CMV-associated TCR beta chains appeared to be HLA-restricted. Most of the TCR beta V segments (in an earlier analysis) were productive either about 87% or about 30% of the time.

Sequenced input: PBMCs. The receptor was isolated from a woman aged 18-29 years in good health and CMV-seronegative. V and J are TRBV30 and TRBJ2-7; 8 bases are a match to TRBD2. The CDR3 sequence is CAGAGGSYEQYF. The DNA for the CDR3 is TGTGCCGGGGCGGGGGGTTCCTACGAGCAGTACTTC.